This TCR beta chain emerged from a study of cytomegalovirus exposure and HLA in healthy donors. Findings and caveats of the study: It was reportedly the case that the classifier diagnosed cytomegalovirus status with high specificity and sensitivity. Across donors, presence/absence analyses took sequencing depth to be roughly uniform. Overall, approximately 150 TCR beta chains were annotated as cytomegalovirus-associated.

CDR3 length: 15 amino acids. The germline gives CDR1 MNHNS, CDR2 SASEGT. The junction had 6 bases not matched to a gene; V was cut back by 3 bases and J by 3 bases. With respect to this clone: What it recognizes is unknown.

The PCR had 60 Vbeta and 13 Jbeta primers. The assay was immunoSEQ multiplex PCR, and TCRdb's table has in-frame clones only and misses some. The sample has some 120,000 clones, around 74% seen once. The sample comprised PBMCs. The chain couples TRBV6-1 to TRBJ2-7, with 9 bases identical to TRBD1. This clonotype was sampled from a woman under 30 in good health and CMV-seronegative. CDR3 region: CASSDPGTGIYEQYF. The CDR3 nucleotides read TGTGCCAGCAGTGACCCTGGGACAGGGATCTACGAGCAGTACTTC.